The present TCR beta chain was sequenced within a study of a mutant IDH1 vaccine in newly diagnosed glioma. As for the study in general: Therapy received beforehand was radiotherapy, temozolomide, or both, with most patients given both.

General study results and limits: A vaccine-induced immune response developed in roughly 93% of the patients.

Note on this clone: Its specificity is not known.

Generated by immunoSEQ multiplex PCR, the TCRdb table keeps only in-frame clones and is missing some. The table records about 92,000 clones, roughly 80% of them present only once. Time point: baseline, week 1 (first vaccination visit). Indicated treatment: pre-vaccination baseline after standard-of-care therapy. Donors' newly diagnosed IDH1-mutant WHO grade 3 or 4 astrocytomas lacked nuclear ATRX. The sample in question was PBMCs, obtained from a glioma patient treated with radiotherapy, temozolomide or both. The receptor comes from a woman aged 45-65 years with glioma.

CDR3 DNA sequence: TGTGCCAGCAGCCCCCGTCCTAGCGGGGGGGCCGGCCTATCCTACAATGAGCAGTTCTTC. Translation gives CASSPRPSGGAGLSYNEQFF. The V call is TRBV9, the J call TRBJ2-1; 12 bases align to TRBD2. The V and J ends lost 4 bases and 1 base, in that order; junction bases with no gene match: 15. The germline V gene has CDR1 SGDLS and CDR2 YYNGEE. The CDR3 contains 20 residues.